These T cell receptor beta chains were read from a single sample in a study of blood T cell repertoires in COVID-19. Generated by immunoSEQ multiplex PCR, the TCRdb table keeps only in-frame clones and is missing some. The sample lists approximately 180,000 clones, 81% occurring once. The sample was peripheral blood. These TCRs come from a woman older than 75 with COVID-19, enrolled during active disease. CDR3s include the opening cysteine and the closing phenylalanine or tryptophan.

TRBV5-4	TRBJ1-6	CASSLWTGGGSPLHF
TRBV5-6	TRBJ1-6	CASRLRRTNSPLHF
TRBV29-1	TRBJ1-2	CSATGTGYTF
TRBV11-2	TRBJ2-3	CASSLLAGVGDTQYF
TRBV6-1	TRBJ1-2	CASSEQYYGYTF
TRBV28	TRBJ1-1	CASRSNRGLGNTEAFF
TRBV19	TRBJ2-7	CASSMGTVYEQYF
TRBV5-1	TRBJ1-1	CASSLGEDTEAFF
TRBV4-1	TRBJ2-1	CASSQPYRGGEQFF
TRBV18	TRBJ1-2	CASSRPGHESGYTF
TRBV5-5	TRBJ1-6	CASSLAGQGDSPLHF
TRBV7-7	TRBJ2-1	CASSSDRGEQFF
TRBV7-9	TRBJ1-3	CASSNRDLGNTIYF
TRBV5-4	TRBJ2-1	CASSFGGGNSYNEQFF
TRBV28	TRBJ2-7	CASSLQTGTPYEQYF
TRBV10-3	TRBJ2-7	CAITTPGGQYF
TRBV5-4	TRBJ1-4	CASSPTGATNEKLFF
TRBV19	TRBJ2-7	CASSIAPGASYEQYF
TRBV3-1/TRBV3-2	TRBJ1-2	CASSPPYPTGGDYGYTF
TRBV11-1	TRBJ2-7	CASSLARTAGHEQYF
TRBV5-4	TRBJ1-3	CASSLSRDGNTIYF
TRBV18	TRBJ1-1	CASSPSAGRWTEAFF
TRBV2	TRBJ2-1	CASRDRQPSYNEQFF
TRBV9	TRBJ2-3	CASSVVSGGGTDTQYF
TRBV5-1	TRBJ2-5	CASSLWGTDSQETQYF
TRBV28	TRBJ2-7	CASRQGTRTYEQYF
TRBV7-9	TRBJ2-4	CASSPDGGKNIQYF
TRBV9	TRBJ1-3	CASSVGTGGNSGNTIYF
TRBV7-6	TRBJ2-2	CASSLPSANTGELFF
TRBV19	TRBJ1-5	CASSIRRQPEHNQPQHF
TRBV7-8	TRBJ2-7	CASSLVWGQGVREQYF
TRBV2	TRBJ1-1	CASSRARGGGHTEAFF
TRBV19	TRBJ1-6	CASSTGLGSPLHF
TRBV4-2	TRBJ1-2	CASSQDGGDGYTF
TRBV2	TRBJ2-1	CASSEARGTRLHNEQFF
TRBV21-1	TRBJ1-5	CASTASGTGEEYSNQPQHF
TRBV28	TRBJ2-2	CASRASGSGELFF
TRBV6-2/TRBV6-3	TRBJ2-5	CASSLLGGAGETQYF
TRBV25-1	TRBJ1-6	CASRVTGDSPLHF
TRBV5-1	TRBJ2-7	CASSSIPDRVEEQYF
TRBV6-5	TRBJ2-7	CASGAAYEQYF
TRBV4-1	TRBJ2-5	CASSQEGLGVADEETQYF
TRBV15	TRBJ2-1	CATRYAGGNEQFF
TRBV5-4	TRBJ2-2	CASSPGTGITGELFF
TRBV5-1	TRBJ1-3	CASSLGWQGTGNTIYF
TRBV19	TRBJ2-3	CASSIVEASGSWDTQYF
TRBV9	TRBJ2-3	CASSKDGGGASDTQYF
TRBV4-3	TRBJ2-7	CASSQDSRGHYEQYF
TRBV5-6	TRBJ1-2	CASSPQGLYGYTF
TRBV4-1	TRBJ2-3	CASSQERFGDTQYF
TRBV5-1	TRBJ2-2	CASSPLEAGGAGELFF
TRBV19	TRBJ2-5	CASSISRGARETQYF
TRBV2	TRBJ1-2	CASSALGDGYTF
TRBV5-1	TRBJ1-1	CASSFSGSRGTEAFF
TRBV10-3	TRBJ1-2	CAISALGAYGYTF
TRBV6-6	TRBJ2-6	CASSLYSGANVLTF
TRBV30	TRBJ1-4	CAWRPGQRNEKLFF
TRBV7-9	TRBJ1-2	CASRIQAARGYTF